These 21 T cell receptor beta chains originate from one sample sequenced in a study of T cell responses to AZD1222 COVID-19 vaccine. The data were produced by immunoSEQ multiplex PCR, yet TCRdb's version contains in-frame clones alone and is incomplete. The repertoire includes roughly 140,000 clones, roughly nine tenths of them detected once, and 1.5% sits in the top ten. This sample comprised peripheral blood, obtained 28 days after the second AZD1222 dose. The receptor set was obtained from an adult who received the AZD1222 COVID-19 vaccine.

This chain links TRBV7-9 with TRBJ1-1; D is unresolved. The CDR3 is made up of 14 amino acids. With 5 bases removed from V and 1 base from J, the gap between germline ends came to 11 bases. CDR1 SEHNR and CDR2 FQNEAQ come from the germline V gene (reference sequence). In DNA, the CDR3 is TGTGCCAGCAGCCCGACGGGGTGGAACACTGAAGCTTTCTTT. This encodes CASSPTGWNTEAFF.

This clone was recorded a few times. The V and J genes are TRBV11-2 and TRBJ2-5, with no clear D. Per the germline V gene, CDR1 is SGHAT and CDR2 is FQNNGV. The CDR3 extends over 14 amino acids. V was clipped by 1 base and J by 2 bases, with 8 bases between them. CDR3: CASSLVDQQETQYF. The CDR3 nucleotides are TGTGCCAGCAGCTTAGTCGACCAACAAGAGACCCAGTACTTC.

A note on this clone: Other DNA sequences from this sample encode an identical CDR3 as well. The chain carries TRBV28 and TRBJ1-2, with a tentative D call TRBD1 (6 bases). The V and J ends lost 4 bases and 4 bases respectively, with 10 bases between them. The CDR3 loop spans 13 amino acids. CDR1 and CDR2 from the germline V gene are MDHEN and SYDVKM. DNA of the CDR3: TGTGCCAGCAGTTCGGGGACAATCTATGGCTACACCTTC. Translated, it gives CASSSGTIYGYTF.

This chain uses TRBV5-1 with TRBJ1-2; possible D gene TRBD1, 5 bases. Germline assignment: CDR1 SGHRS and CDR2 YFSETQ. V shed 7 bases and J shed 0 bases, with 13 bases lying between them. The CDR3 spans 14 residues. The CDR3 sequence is CASYQGPSNYGYTF. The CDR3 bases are TGCGCCAGCTACCAGGGCCCATCTAACTATGGCTACACCTTC.

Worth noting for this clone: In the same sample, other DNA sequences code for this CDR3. The CDR3 coding sequence is TGCGCCAGCAGCCCTGACAGTAACACTGAAGCTTTCTTT. The encoded protein is CASSPDSNTEAFF. This chain links TRBV5-1 with TRBJ1-1, with a tentative D call TRBD1 (5 bases). V was clipped by 4 bases and J by 2 bases, with 9 bases between them. Germline V lookup: CDR1 SGHRS, CDR2 YFSETQ. The CDR3 length is 13 residues.

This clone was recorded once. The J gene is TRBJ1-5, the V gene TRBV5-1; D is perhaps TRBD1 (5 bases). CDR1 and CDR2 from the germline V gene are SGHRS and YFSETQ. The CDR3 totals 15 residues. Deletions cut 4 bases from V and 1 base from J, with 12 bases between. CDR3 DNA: TGCGCCAGCAGCCCTGACAGCATCAGCAATCAGCCCCAGCATTTT. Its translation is CASSPDSISNQPQHF. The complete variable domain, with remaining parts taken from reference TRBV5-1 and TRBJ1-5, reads KAGVTQTPRYLIKTRGQQVTLSCSPISGHRSVSWYQQTPGQGLQFLFEYFSETQRNKGNFPGRFSGRQFSNSRSEMNVSTLELGDSALYLCASSPDSISNQPQHFGDGTRLSIL.

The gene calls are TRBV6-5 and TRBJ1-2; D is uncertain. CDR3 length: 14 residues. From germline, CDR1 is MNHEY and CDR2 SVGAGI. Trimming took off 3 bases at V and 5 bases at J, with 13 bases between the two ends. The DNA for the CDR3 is TGTGCCAGCAGTTATTCCGGACCCTCGTATGGCTACACCTTC. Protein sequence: CASSYSGPSYGYTF.

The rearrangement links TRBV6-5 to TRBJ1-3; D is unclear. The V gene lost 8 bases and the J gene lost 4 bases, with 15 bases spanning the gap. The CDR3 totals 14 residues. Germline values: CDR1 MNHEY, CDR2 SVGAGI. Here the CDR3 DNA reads TGTGCCAGCTCCCTCGAGAATCCCGGAAACACCATATATTTT. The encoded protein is CASSLENPGNTIYF.

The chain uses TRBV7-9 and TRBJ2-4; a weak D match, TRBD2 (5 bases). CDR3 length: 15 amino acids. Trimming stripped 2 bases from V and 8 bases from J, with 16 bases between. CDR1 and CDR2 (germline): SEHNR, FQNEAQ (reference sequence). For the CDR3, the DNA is TGTGCCAGCAGCTTAAGTTTTACTAGTTTAGACATTCAGTACTTC. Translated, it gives CASSLSFTSLDIQYF.

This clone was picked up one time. The CDR3 DNA is TGTGCCAGTAAGGTCCCGAGGCTCCCCGGACAGGGAACGGGCACTGAAGCTTTCTTT. Amino acids: CASKVPRLPGQGTGTEAFF. The rearrangement links TRBV19 to TRBJ1-1; 8 bases align to TRBD1. This CDR3 spans 19 amino acids. Trimming took 7 bases from V and 4 from J; bases not matched to a gene: 23. Germline CDR1 LNHDA, CDR2 SQIVND (reference sequence). Full variable domain (rest looked up from reference TRBV19 and TRBJ1-1): DGGITQSPKYLFRKEGQNVTLSCEQNLNHDAMYWYRQDPGQGLRLIYYSQIVNDFQKGDIAEGYSVSREKKESFPLTVTSAQKNPTAFYLCASKVPRLPGQGTGTEAFFGQGTRLTVV.

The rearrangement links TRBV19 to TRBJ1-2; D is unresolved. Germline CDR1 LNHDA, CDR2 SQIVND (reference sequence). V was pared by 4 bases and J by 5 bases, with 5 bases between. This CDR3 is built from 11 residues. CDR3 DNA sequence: TGTGCCAGTAGTAAAAATTATGGCTACACCTTC. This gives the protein CASSKNYGYTF.

CDR3 nucleotide sequence: TGTGCCAGCAGCTTGCGAGGAGTTTCTTCTAGCACAGATACGCAGTATTTT. Translation: CASSLRGVSSSTDTQYF. The V and J genes are TRBV7-3 and TRBJ2-3; D ambiguous. Trimming removed 3 bases from V and 0 bases from J, with 16 bases in between. The germline V gene has CDR1 SGHTA and CDR2 FQGTGA. The CDR3 is 17 amino acids.

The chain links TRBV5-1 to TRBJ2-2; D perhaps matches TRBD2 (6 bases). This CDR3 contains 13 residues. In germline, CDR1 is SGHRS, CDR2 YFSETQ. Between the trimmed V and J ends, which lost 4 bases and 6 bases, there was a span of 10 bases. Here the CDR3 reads CASSPRDPGELFF. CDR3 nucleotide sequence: TGCGCCAGCAGCCCGCGGGACCCCGGGGAGCTGTTTTTT.

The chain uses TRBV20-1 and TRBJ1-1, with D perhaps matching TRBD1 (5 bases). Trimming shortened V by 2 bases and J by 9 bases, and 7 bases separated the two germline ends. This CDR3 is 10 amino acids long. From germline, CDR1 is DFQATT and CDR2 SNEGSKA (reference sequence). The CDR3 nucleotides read TGCAGTGCTAGATGGACAAAAGCTTTCTTT. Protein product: CSARWTKAFF.

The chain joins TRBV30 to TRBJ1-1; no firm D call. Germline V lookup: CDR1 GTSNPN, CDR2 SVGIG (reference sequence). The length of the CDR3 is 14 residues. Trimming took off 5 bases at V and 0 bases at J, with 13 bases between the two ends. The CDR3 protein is CAWGTGLMNTEAFF. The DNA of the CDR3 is TGTGCCTGGGGCACCGGACTCATGAACACTGAAGCTTTCTTT.

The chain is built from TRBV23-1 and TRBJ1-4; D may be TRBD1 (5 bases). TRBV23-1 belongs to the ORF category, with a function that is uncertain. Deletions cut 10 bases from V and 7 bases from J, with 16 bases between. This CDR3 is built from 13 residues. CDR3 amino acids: CAIPGGGSEKLFF. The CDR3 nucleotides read TGCGCCATCCCGGGGGGAGGGAGTGAAAAACTGTTTTTT.

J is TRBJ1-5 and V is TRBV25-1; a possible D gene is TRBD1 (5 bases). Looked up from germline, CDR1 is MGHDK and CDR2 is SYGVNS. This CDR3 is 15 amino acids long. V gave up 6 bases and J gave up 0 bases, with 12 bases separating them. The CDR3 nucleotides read TGTGCCAGCAGGCCGGACATAGCTAGCAATCAGCCCCAGCATTTT. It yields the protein CASRPDIASNQPQHF.

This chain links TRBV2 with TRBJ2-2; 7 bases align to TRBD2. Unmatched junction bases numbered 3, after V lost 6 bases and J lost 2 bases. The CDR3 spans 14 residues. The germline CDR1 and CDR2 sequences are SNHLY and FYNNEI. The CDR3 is CASRGDYNTGELFF. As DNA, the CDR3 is TGTGCCAGCAGGGGGGACTACAACACCGGGGAGCTGTTTTTT.

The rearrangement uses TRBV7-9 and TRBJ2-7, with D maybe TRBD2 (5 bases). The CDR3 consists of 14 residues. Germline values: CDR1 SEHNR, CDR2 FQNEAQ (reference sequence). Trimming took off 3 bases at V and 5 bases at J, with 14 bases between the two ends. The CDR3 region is CASSLGAPANEQYF. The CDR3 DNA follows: TGTGCCAGCAGCTTGGGAGCTCCGGCGAACGAGCAGTACTTC.

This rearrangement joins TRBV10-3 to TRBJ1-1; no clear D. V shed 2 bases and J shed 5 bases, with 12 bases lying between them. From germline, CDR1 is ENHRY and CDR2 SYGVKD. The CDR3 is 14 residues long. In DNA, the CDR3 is TGTGCCATCAGTGAGGTAGGTGGTGCAACTGAAGCTTTCTTT. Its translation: CAISEVGGATEAFF.

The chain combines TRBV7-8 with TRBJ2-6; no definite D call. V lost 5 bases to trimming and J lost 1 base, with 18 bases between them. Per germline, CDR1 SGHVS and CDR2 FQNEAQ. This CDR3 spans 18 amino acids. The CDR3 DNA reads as TGTGCCAGCAGCCCAAGGACCTTTTCCCCTTCTGGGGCCAACGTCCTGACTTTC. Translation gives CASSPRTFSPSGANVLTF.